This T cell receptor (beta chain) was sequenced during a study of T-cell memory formation after mild COVID-19. This clonotype was detected only a few times. Antigen unknown. From the 5' RACE reads, TCRdb called clonotypes with MiXCR, one entry per CDR3 protein. The data contain 400,000 or so distinct CDR3 sequences, 20% of them seen just once; the ten biggest clones take up more than 8%. This CDR3 has 14 amino acids. V was clipped by 5 bases and J by 1 base, with 9 bases between them. Germline CDR1 LNHDA, CDR2 SQIVND (reference sequence). Broader study findings: Several responding clones turned up in pre-infection memory, indicating that cross-reactive memory may have taken part.

The chain links TRBV19 to TRBJ1-5; D gene uncertain. Sequenced material: PBMCs or a T cell subset sorted from them (not recorded which). The receptor was isolated from an adult woman who had mild COVID-19 (a few samples of this study predate the infection). Cell type and time point are not known. The CDR3 loop reads CASSDTPSNQPQHF. DNA of the CDR3: TGTGCCAGTAGTGATACACCGAGCAATCAGCCCCAGCATTTT.